This paragraph reports one T cell receptor beta chain. These data come from a study of blood T cell repertoires in COVID-19. Generated by immunoSEQ multiplex PCR, the TCRdb table keeps only in-frame clones and is missing some. Of about 150,000 clones in the sample, about 80% were seen once. This CDR3 has 16 amino acids. Germline lookup yields CDR1 SGHNT and CDR2 YENEEA. The ends were cut back, 8 bases at V and 4 bases at J, with 22 bases in the middle. Recovery among Cohort 3 donors was established by two negative PCRs, clearance, or symptom resolution. Sequencing was performed on PBMCs or T cells enriched from blood (not recorded which). This TCR was sampled from a woman between 45 and 60 years old who had recovered from COVID-19. This chain links TRBV11-3 with TRBJ2-3, with D possibly TRBD2 on 7 matching bases. The CDR3 DNA reads TGTGCCAGCTCCCTAGGCGGAGGGGGGGGTGCAGATACGCAGTATTTT. This sequence encodes CASSLGGGGGADTQYF.